This T cell receptor beta chain was observed in a study of beta chain features in type 1 diabetes. To note about this clone: What it recognizes is unknown.

Since all of the isolated RNA was reverse transcribed, expressed TCRB transcripts were what got sequenced. Produced via immunoSEQ multiplex PCR; TCRdb's table is partial and in-frame only. The table lists 200,000 to 250,000 clones, about 71% of them singletons. Regarding the study as a whole: Researchers report that Type 1 diabetes patients had moderately but significantly shorter TCRB CDR3s across all four CD4+ subsets. Possible PCR preference for shorter templates applied equally to patients and controls. Individuals with type 1 diabetes displayed fewer insertions and more deletions at VDJ junctions.

CD45RO/CCR7/CD25/CD127/CD95/CD27 sorting isolated CD4+ naive, central memory, regulatory and stem cell-like memory cells. The CDR3 runs to 15 residues. V shed 2 bases and J shed 4 bases, with 15 bases lying between them. The germline gives CDR1 SGHRS, CDR2 YFSETQ. V is TRBV5-1 and J is TRBJ1-2; no definite D call. Source material: naive CD4+ T cells from blood. This TCR was sampled from a man younger than 40 in good health. CDR3 loop: CASSLGHGGPYGYTF. Here the CDR3 DNA reads TGCGCCAGCAGCTTAGGTCACGGAGGTCCCTATGGCTACACCTTC.